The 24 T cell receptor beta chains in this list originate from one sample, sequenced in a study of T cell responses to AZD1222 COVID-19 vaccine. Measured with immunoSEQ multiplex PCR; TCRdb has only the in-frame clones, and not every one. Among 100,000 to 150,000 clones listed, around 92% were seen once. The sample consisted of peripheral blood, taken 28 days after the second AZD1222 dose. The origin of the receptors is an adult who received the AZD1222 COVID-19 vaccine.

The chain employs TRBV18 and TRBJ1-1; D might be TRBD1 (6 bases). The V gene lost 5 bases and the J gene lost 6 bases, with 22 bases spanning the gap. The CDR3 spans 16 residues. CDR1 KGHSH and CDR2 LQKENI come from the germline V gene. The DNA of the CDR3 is TGTGCCAGCTCATCATTTTTGGGGGCGTCGAGGCCTGAAGCTTTCTTT. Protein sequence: CASSSFLGASRPEAFF.

The CDR3 region is CASSPPGTSRDQPQHF. CDR3 nucleotides: TGTGCCAGCTCACCACCCGGGACATCCAGGGATCAGCCCCAGCATTTT. The chain employs TRBV18 and TRBJ1-5; weak D call: TRBD1 (6 bases). The CDR3 has 16 amino acids. Trimming left V 0 bases short and J 5 bases short, with 14 bases between. CDR1 and CDR2 from the germline V gene are KGHSH and LQKENI.

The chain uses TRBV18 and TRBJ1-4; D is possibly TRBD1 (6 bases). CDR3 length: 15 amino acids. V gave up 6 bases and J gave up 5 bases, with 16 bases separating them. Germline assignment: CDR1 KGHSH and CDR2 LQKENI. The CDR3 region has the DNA TGTGCCAGCTCGTATACAGGGTGGAGGAATGAAAAACTGTTTTTT. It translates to CASSYTGWRNEKLFF. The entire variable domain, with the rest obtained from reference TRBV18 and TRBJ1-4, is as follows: NAGVMQNPRHLVRRRGQEARLRCSPMKGHSHVYWYRQLPEEGLKFMVYLQKENIIDESGMPKERFSAEFPKEGPSILRIQQVVRGDSAAYFCASSYTGWRNEKLFFGSGTQLSVL.

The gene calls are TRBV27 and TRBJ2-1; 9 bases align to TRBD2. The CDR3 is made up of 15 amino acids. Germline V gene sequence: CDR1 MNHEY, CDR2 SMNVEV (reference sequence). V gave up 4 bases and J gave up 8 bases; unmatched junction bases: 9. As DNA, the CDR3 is TGTGCCAGCAGTTCCCCCCGGACTAGCGAGCATGAGCAGTTCTTC. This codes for CASSSPRTSEHEQFF.

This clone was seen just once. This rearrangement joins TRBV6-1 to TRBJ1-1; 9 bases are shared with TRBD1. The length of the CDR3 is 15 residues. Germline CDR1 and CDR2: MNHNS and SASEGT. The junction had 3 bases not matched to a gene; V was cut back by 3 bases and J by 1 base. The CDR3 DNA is TGTGCCAGCAGTGATGGACAGGGGAGGAACACTGAAGCTTTCTTT. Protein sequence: CASSDGQGRNTEAFF.

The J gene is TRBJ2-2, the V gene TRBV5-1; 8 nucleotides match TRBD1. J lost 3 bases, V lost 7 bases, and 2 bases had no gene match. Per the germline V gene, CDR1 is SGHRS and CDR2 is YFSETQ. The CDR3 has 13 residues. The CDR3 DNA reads TGCGCCAGCTCGGACAGGGACACCGGGGAGCTGTTTTTT. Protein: CASSDRDTGELFF.

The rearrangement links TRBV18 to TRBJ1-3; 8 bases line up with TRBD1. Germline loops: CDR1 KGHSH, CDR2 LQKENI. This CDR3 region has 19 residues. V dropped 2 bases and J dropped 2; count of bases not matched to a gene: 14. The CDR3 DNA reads TGTGCCAGCTCACCATTCTCCATGACAGGGGCCGTGACTGGAAACACCATATATTTT. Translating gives CASSPFSMTGAVTGNTIYF.

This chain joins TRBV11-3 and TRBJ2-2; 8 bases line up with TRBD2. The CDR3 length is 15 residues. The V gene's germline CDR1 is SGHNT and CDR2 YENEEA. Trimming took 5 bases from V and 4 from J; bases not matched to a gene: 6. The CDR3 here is CASSKSGSTTGELFF. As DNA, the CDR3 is TGTGCCAGCAGCAAAAGCGGGAGTACCACCGGGGAGCTGTTTTTT.

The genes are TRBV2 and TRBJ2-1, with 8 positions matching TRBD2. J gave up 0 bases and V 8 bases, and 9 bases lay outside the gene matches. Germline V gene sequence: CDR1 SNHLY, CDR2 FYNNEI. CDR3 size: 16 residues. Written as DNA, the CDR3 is TGTGCCAGCGTCCGATCGGGAGGGCCCTCCTACAATGAGCAGTTCTTC. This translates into CASVRSGGPSYNEQFF.

CDR3 bases: TGCAGCGTTGAAGCCTATGGGACAGGACTCAACACTGAAGCTTTCTTT. Encoded protein: CSVEAYGTGLNTEAFF. The rearrangement links TRBV29-1 to TRBJ1-1; 8 nucleotides align to TRBD1. Trimming removed 1 base from V and 2 bases from J; junction bases left unmatched: 9. From germline, CDR1 is SQVTM and CDR2 ANQGSEA. The CDR3 is 16 residues long.

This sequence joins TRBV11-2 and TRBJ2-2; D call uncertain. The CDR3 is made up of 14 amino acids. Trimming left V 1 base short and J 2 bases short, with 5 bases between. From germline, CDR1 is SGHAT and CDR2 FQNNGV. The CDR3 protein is CASSLVTNTGELFF. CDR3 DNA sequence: TGTGCCAGCAGCTTAGTAACCAACACCGGGGAGCTGTTTTTT.

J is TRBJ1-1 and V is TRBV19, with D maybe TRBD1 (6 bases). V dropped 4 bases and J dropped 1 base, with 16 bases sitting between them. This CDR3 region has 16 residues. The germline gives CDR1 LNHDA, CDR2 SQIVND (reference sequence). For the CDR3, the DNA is TGTGCCAGTAGTACTTATTCTGGGACAAGGAACACTGAAGCTTTCTTT. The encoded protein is CASSTYSGTRNTEAFF. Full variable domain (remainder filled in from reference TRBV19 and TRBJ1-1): DGGITQSPKYLFRKEGQNVTLSCEQNLNHDAMYWYRQDPGQGLRLIYYSQIVNDFQKGDIAEGYSVSREKKESFPLTVTSAQKNPTAFYLCASSTYSGTRNTEAFFGQGTRLTVV.

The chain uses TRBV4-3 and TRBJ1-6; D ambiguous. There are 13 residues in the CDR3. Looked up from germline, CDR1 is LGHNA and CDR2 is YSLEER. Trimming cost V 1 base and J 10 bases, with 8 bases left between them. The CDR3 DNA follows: TGCGCCAGCAGCCAAGTTTCGGAATCACCCCTCCACTTT. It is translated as CASSQVSESPLHF.

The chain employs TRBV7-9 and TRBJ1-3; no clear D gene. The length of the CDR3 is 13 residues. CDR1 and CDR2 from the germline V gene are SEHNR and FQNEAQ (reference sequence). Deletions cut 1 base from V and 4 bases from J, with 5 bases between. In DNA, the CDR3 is TGTGCCAGCAGCTTAGAGGAGGGAAACACCATATATTTT. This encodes CASSLEEGNTIYF.

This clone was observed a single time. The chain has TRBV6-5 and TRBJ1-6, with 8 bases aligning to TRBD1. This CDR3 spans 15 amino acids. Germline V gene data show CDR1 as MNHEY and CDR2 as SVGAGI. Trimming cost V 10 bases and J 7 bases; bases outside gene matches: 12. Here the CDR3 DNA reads TGTGCCACAACCCTACAGGGGGAGTGGAATTCACCCCTCCACTTT. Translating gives CATTLQGEWNSPLHF.

CDR3 protein: CASSPGGPYGYTF. DNA for the CDR3: TGTGCCAGCAGTCCGGGGGGCCCTTATGGCTACACCTTC. The chain has TRBV12-3 or TRBV12-4 and TRBJ1-2; TRBD1 is a possible D gene (6 bases). The CDR3 contains 13 residues. With 5 bases removed from V and 5 bases from J, the gap between germline ends came to 12 bases.

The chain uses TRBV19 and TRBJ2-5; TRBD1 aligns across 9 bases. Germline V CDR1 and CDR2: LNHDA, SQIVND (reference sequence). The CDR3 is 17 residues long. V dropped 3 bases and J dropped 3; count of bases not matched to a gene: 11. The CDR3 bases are TGTGCCAGTAGTATTTACGGGACAGGGCGAGCTGAAGAGACCCAGTACTTC. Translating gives CASSIYGTGRAEETQYF. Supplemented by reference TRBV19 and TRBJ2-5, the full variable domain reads DGGITQSPKYLFRKEGQNVTLSCEQNLNHDAMYWYRQDPGQGLRLIYYSQIVNDFQKGDIAEGYSVSREKKESFPLTVTSAQKNPTAFYLCASSIYGTGRAEETQYFGPGTRLLVL.

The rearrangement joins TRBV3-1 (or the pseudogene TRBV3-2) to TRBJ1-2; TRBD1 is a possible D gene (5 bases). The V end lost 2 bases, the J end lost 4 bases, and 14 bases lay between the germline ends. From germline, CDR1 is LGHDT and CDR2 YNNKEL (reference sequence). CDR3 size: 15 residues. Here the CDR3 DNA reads TGTGCCAGCAGCCAATTTCAGGGAGGCGGCTATGGCTACACCTTC. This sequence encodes CASSQFQGGGYGYTF.

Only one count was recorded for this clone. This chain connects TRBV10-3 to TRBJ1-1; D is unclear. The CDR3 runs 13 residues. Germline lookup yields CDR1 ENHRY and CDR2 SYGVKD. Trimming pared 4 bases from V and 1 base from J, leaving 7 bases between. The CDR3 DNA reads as TGTGCCATCAGTGGAGGTGGGAACACTGAAGCTTTCTTT. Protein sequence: CAISGGGNTEAFF.

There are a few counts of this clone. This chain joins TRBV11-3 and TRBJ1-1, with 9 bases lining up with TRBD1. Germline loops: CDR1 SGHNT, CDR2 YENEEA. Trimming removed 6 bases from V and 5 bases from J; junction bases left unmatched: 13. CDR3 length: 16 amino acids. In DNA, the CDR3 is TGTGCCAGCAGTACCCCTTGGGGGACAGGGCATACTGAAGCTTTCTTT. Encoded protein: CASSTPWGTGHTEAFF.

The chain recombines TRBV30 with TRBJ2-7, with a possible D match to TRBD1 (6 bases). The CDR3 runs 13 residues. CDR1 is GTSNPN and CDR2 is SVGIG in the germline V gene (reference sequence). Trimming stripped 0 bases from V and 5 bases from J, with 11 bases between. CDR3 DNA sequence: TGTGCCTGGAGTGTAACAGGGTCACACGAGCAGTACTTC. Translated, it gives CAWSVTGSHEQYF.

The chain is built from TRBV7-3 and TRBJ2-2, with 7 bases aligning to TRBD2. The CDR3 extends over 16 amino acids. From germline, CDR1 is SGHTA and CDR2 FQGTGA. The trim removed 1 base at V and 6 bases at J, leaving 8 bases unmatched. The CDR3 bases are TGTGCCAGCAGCTTAAACGCCGGGGGGAGATCCGGGGAGCTGTTTTTT. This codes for CASSLNAGGRSGELFF.

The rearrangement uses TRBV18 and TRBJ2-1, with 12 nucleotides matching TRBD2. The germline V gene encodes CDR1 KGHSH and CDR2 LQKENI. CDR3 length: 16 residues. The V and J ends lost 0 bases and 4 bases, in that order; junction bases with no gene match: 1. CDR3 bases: TGTGCCAGCTCACCACCGACTAGCGGGAGATACAATGAGCAGTTCTTC. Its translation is CASSPPTSGRYNEQFF.

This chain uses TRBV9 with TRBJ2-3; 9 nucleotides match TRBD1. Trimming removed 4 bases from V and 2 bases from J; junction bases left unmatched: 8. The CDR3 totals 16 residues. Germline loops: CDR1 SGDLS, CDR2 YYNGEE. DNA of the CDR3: TGTGCCAGCAGCTTGCGGACAGGGGACTTCACAGATACGCAGTATTTT. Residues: CASSLRTGDFTDTQYF.